In its sample, the clone carrying this T cell receptor (beta chain) was seen many times. Its antigen is as yet unknown. These data originate in a study of T cell repertoires in cytomegalovirus infection. Overall study context: The study used recently identified HLA-C-restricted and well-studied HLA-B-restricted CMV epitopes. Through public TCR beta signatures, both CMV infection and matching HLA type were indicated. General study points: Ex vivo, HLA-C-restricted CMV-specific TCR beta clonotypes prevailed over the rest of the response. Carriers of CMV and the relevant HLA type were discriminated by public TCR beta frequency.

TCRdb reanalysed the reads using MiXCR and keeps one entry per CDR3 protein. The sample lists around 200,000 distinct CDR3 sequences; roughly two fifths were seen once. The CDR3 extends over 15 amino acids. Trimming cost V 2 bases and J 2 bases; bases outside gene matches: 6. Germline-derived CDR1 and CDR2 are SGHAT and FQNNGV. The chain employs TRBV11-2 and TRBJ2-7; 7 nucleotides align to TRBD2. This clonotype originated in a human donor in good health (CMV status not recorded). Some clones in this sample may be carry-over from other donors' samples. Sequences were derived from CD8+ T cells from cultured PBMCs, sampled from culture after CMV antigen stimulation. Here the CDR3 DNA reads TGTGCCAGCAGCTTAAGGGACTACCATACCTACGAGCAGTACTTC. Translation gives CASSLRDYHTYEQYF. Supplemented by reference TRBV11-2 and TRBJ2-7, the full variable domain reads EAGVAQSPRYKIIEKRQSVAFWCNPISGHATLYWYQQILGQGPKLLIQFQNNGVVDDSQLPKDRFSAERLKGVDSTLKIQPAKLEDSAVYLCASSLRDYHTYEQYFGPGTRLTVT.